The present T cell receptor beta chain was sequenced within a study of cytomegalovirus exposure and HLA in healthy donors. It was with 60 Vbeta and 13 Jbeta primers that the PCR ran. TCRdb's table, derived via immunoSEQ multiplex PCR, lists solely in-frame clones and lacks some. The sample includes approximately 120,000 clones, around 78% of them seen just once. This clone has a handful of counts. Its antigen is unknown. The study's findings and limits: It was shown in a later analysis that HLA-associated TCR beta chains were more clonally expanded than other, equally common chains.

The sample comprised PBMCs. The receptor comes from a woman aged 40 to 55 in good health and CMV-seronegative.

The CDR3 loop is CASSLISLAGANEQYF. CDR3 sequence (DNA): TGTGCCAGCAGCTTAATATCCCTAGCGGGAGCAAACGAGCAGTACTTC. The chain is built from TRBV13 and TRBJ2-7, with 10 nucleotides matching TRBD2. The germline V gene encodes CDR1 PRHDT and CDR2 FYEKMQ (reference sequence). The CDR3 has 16 amino acids. V was clipped by 2 bases and J by 5 bases; unmatched bases: 9. Drawing the rest from reference TRBV13 and TRBJ2-7, the complete variable domain is AAGVIQSPRHLIKEKRETATLKCYPIPRHDTVYWYQQGPGQDPQFLISFYEKMQSDKGSIPDRFSAQQFSDYHSELNMSSLELGDSALYFCASSLISLAGANEQYFGPGTRLTVT.